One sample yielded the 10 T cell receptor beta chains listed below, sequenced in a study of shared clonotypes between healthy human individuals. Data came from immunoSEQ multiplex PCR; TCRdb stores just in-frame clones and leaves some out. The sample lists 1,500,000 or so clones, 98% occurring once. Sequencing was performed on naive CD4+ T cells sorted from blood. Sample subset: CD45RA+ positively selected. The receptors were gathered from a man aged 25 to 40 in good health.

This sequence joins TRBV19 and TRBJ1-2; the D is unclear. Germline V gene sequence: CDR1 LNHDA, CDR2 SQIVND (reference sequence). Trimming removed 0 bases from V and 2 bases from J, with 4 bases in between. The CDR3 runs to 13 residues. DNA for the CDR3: TGTGCCAGTAGTATAGACGGCAACTATGGCTACACCTTC. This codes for CASSIDGNYGYTF.

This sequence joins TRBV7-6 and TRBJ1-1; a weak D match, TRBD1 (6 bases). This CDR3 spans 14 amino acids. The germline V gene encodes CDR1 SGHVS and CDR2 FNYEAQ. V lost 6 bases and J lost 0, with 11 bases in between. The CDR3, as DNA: TGTGCCAGCAGTACAGGGAATATGAACACTGAAGCTTTCTTT. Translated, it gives CASSTGNMNTEAFF. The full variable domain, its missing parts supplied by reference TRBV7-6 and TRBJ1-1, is GAGVSQSPRYKVTKRGQDVALRCDPISGHVSLYWYRQALGQGPEFLTYFNYEAQQDKSGLPNDRFSAERPEGSISTLTIQRTEQRDSAMYRCASSTGNMNTEAFFGQGTRLTVV.

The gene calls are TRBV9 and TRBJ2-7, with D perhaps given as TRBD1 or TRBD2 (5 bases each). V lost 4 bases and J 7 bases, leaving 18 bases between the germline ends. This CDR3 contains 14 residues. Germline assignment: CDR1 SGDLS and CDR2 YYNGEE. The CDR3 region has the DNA TGTGCCAGCAGCAGAGGGGTTTTAGGGAATGAGCAGTACTTC. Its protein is CASSRGVLGNEQYF.

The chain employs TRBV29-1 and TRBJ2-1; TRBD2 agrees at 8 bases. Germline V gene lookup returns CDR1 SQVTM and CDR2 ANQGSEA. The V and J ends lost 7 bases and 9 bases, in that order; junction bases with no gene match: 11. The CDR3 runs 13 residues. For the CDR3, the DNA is TGCAGCGCCCGGACTAGCCTCGGCTCTGAGCAGTTCTTC. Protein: CSARTSLGSEQFF.

CDR3 loop: CASIGPSVSYEQYF. The CDR3 DNA reads as TGTGCCAGCATCGGACCTTCCGTGTCATACGAGCAGTACTTC. This chain joins TRBV7-8 and TRBJ2-7; D gene ambiguous. The V gene lost 7 bases and the J gene lost 4 bases, with 17 bases spanning the gap. Germline-derived CDR1 and CDR2 are SGHVS and FQNEAQ. The CDR3 length is 14 residues.

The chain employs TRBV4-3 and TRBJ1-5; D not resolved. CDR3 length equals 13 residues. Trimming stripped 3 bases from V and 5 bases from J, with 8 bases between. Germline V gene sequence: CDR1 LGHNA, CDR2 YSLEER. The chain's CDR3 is CASSQGLDQPQHF. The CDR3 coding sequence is TGCGCCAGCAGCCAGGGTCTCGATCAGCCCCAGCATTTT.

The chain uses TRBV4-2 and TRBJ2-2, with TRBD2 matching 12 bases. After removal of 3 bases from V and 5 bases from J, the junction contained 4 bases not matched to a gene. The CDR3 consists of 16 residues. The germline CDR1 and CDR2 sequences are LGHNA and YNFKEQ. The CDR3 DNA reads TGTGCCAGCAGCCACCTAGCGGGAGGGGCGACCGGGGAGCTGTTTTTT. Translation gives CASSHLAGGATGELFF.

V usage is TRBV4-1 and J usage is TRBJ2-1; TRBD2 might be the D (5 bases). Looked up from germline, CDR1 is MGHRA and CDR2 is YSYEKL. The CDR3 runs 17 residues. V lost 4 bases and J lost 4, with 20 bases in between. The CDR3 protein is CASSLLPAEALYNEQFF. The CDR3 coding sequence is TGCGCCAGCAGCCTCCTGCCAGCGGAGGCTCTATACAATGAGCAGTTCTTC.

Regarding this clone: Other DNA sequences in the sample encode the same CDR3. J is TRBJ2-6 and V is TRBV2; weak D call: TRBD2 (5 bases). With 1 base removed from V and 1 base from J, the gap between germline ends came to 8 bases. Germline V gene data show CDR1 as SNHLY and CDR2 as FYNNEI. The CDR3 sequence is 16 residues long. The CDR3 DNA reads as TGTGCCAGCAGTGAAGAGAGGAGGTCTGGGGCCAACGTCCTGACTTTC. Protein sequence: CASSEERRSGANVLTF.

CDR3 protein: CASSSRTGAGANVLTF. DNA of the CDR3: TGTGCCAGCAGCTCGCGGACAGGGGCTGGGGCCAACGTCCTGACTTTC. The chain uses TRBV5-6 and TRBJ2-6; 9 bases match TRBD1. The CDR3 is 16 amino acids. CDR1 is SGHDT, CDR2 YYEEEE, per germline. Germline trimming cut 3 bases from V and 2 bases from J; bases unmatched to any gene: 3.